This TCR beta chain was sequenced during a study of chemoradiotherapy in HPV16-positive cancers. This clone was found once. Its cognate antigen is unknown. V lost 1 base and J lost 0, with 5 bases in between. Germline-derived CDR1 and CDR2 are SGHTA and FQGNSA. CDR3 length: 14 residues. Study conclusions and caveats: HPV-specific T cells were functionally defined from only two HPV16-positive patients.

The table came from immunoSEQ multiplex PCR; TCRdb's copy has only in-frame clones and leaves some out. This sample has approximately 12,000 clones, with more than 75% found just once. This receptor was obtained from a human donor with HPV-associated anogenital cancer. The specimen comprised blood, sampled from a patient who underwent chemoradiotherapy. The chain recombines TRBV7-2 with TRBJ2-3; the D gene is possibly TRBD1 (5 bases). The CDR3 region is CASSLDRSTDTQYF. As DNA, the CDR3 is TGTGCCAGCAGCTTAGACAGGAGCACAGATACGCAGTATTTT.